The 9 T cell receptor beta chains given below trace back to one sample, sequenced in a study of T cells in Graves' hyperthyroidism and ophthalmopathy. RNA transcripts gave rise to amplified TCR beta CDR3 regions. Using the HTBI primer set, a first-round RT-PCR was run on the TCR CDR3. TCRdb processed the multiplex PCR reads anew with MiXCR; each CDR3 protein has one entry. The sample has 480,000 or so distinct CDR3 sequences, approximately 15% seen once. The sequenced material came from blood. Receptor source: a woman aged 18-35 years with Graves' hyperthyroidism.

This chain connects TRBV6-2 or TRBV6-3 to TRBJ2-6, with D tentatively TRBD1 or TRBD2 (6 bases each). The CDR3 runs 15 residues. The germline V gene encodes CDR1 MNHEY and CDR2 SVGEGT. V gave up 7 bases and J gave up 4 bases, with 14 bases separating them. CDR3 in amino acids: CASKAGGYGANVLTF. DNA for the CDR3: TGTGCCAGCAAGGCCGGGGGCTACGGGGCCAACGTCCTGACTTTC.

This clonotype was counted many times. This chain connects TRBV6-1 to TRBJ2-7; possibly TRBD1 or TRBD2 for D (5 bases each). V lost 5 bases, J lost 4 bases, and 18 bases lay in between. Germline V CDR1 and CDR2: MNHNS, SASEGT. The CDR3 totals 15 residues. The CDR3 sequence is CASSRGATLSYEQYF. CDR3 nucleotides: TGTGCCAGCAGTCGGGGCGCTACGCTCTCTTACGAGCAGTACTTC.

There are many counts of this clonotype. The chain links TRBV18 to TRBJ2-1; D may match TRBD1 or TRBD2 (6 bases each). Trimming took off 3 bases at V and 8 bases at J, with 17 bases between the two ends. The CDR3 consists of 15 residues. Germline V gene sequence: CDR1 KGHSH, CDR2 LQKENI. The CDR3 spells CASSPGGWGTDEQFF. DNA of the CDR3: TGTGCCAGCTCACCGGGGGGCTGGGGGACCGATGAGCAGTTCTTC.

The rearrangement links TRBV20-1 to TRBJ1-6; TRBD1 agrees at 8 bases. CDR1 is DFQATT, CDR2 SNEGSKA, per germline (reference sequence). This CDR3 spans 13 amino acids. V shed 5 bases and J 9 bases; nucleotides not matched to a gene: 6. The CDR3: CSAADRGSSPLHF. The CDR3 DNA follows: TGCAGTGCTGCCGACAGGGGAAGTTCACCCCTCCACTTT.

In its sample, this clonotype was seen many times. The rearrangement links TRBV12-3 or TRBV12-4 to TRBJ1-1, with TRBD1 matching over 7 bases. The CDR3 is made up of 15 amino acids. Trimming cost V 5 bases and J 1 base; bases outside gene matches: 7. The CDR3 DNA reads TGTGCCAGCAGTCACGGACAGGACTGGAACACTGAAGCTTTCTTT. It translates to CASSHGQDWNTEAFF.

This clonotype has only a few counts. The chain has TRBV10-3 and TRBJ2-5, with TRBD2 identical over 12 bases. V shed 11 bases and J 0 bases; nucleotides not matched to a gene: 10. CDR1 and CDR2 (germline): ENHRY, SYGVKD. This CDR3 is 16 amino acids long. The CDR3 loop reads CAATSGSQTDQETQYF. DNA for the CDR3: TGTGCCGCGACTAGCGGGAGTCAGACTGACCAAGAGACCCAGTACTTC.

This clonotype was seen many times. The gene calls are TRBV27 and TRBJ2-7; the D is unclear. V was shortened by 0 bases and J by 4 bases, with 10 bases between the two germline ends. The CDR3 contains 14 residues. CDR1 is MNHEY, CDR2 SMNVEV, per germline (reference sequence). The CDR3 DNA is TGTGCCAGCAGTTTATCCCCGCCCCGTTACGAGCAGTACTTC. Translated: CASSLSPPRYEQYF.

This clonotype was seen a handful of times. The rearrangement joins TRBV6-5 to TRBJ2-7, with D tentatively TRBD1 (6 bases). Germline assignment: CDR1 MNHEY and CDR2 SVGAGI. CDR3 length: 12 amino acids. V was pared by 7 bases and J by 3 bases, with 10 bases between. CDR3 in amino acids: CASIKDSYEQYF. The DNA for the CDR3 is TGTGCCAGCATCAAGGACAGCTACGAGCAGTACTTC.

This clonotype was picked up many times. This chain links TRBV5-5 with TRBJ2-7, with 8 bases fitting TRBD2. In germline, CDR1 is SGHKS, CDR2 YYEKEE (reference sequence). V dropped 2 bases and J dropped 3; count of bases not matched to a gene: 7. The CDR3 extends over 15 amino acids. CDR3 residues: CASSFRAGALYEQYV. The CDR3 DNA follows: TGTGCCAGCAGCTTTAGAGCGGGAGCTCTCTACGAGCAGTACGTC.